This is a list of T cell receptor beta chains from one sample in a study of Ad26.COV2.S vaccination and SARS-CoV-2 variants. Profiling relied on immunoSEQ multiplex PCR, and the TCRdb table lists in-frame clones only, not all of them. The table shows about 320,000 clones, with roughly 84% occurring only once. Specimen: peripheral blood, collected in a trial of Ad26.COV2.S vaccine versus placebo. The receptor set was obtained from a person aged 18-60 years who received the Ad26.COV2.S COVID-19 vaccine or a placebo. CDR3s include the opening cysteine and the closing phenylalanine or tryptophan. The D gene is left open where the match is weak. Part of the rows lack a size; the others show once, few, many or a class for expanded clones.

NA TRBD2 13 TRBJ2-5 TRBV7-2 CASTQDGGETQYF TGTGCCAGCACCCAGGACGGGGGGGAGACCCAGTACTTC
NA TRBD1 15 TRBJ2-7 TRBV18 CASSYSGTGEYEQYF TGTGCCAGCTCGTACTCCGGGACAGGAGAGTACGAGCAGTACTTC
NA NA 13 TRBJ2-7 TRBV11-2 CASSLNAAYEQYF TGTGCCAGCAGCTTAAATGCGGCTTACGAGCAGTACTTC
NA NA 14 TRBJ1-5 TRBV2 CASSLVTGNQPQHF TGTGCCAGCAGTCTAGTGACAGGTAATCAGCCCCAGCATTTT
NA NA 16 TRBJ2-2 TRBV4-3 CASSQYGWALSGELFF TGCGCCAGCAGCCAATACGGCTGGGCGCTTAGCGGGGAGCTGTTTTTT
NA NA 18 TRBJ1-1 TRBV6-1 CASSGTPGGLRMNTEAFF TGTGCCAGCAGTGGGACGCCTGGGGGATTGAGGATGAACACTGAAGCTTTCTTT
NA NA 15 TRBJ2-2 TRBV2 CASRGEREHTGELFF TGTGCCAGCAGGGGGGAGAGGGAACACACCGGGGAGCTGTTTTTT
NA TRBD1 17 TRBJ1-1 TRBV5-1 CASSLLGTGGGKAEAFF TGCGCCAGCAGCTTGTTAGGGACAGGGGGCGGTAAGGCTGAAGCTTTCTTT
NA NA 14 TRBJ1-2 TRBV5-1 CASSLGSGFSGYTF TGCGCCAGCAGCTTGGGATCGGGGTTTAGTGGCTACACCTTC
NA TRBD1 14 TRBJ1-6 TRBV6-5 CASSYGTGGSPLHF TGTGCCAGCAGTTACGGGACAGGAGGTTCACCCCTCCACTTT
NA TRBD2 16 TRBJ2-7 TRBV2 CASSEDDSGTYYEQYF TGTGCCAGCAGTGAGGACGACAGCGGGACGTACTACGAGCAGTACTTC
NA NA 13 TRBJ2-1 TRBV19 CASSIDGGNEQFF TGTGCCAGTAGTATAGACGGCGGGAATGAGCAGTTCTTC
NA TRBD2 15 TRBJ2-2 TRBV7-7 CASSLDGRATGELFF TGTGCTAGCAGCTTAGACGGGAGGGCCACCGGGGAGCTGTTTTTT
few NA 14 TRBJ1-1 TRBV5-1 CASSLGTENTEAFF TGCGCCAGCAGCTTGGGGACAGAGAACACTGAAGCTTTCTTT
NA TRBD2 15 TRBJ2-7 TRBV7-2 CASSLESGGLYEQYF TGTGCCAGCAGCTTAGAGTCGGGGGGGCTCTACGAGCAGTACTTC
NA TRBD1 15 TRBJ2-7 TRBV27 CASRGLTRRQGEQYF TGTGCCAGCCGAGGCCTAACACGGAGACAGGGCGAGCAGTACTTC
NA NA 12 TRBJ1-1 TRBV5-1 CASSAPSYEAFF TGCGCCAGCAGCGCGCCCTCGTATGAAGCTTTCTTT
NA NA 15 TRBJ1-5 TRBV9 CASSVGVFGNQPQHF TGTGCCAGCAGCGTAGGGGTTTTTGGCAATCAGCCCCAGCATTTT
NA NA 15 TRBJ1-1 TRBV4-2 CASSQPNRDNTEAFF TGTGCCAGCAGCCAACCTAACAGGGACAACACTGAAGCTTTCTTT
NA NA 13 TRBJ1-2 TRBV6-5 CASRDAEAYGYTF TGTGCCAGCAGGGACGCGGAGGCCTATGGCTACACCTTC
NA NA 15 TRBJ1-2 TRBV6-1 CASSSRDSGYYGYTF TGTGCCAGCAGTTCCCGGGACTCCGGGTACTATGGCTACACCTTC
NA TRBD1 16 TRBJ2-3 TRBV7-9 CASSHGQVPGRSRQYF TGTGCCAGCAGTCACGGACAGGTCCCGGGACGCTCTCGGCAGTATTTT
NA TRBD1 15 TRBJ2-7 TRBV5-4 CASSLPGQGTYEQYF TGTGCCAGCAGCTTACCGGGACAGGGCACCTACGAGCAGTACTTC
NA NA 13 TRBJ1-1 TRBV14 CASSQAAGRGAFF TGTGCCAGCAGCCAAGCCGCGGGCAGGGGTGCTTTCTTT
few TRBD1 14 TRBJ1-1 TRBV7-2 CASSFRQGGTEAFF TGTGCCAGCAGCTTTCGACAGGGGGGCACTGAAGCTTTCTTT
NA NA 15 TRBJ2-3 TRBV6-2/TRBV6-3 CASSLPRGWTDTQYF TGTGCCAGCAGTTTACCCAGGGGATGGACAGATACGCAGTATTTT
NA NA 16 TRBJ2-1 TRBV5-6 CASSLLGSSSYNEQFF TGTGCCAGCAGCCTACTCGGCAGCAGCTCCTACAATGAGCAGTTCTTC
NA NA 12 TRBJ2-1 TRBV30 CAWSPDYNEQFF TGTGCCTGGAGCCCAGATTACAATGAGCAGTTCTTC
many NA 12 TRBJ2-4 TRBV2 CASSRGENIQYF TGTGCCAGCAGCCGAGGGGAAAACATTCAGTACTTC
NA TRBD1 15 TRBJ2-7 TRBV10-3 CAISAGQGFSYEQYF TGTGCCATCAGCGCCGGACAGGGGTTCTCCTACGAGCAGTACTTC
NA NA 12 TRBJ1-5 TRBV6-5 CASKPSGGPQHF TGTGCCAGCAAGCCCTCCGGAGGGCCCCAGCATTTT
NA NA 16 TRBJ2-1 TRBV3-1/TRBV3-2 CASSQERTGAPNEQFF TGTGCCAGCAGCCAAGAAAGGACTGGAGCTCCTAATGAGCAGTTCTTC
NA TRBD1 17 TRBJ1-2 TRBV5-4 CASSPGTGGGRNYGYTF TGTGCCAGCAGCCCCGGGACAGGGGGCGGAAGGAACTATGGCTACACCTTC
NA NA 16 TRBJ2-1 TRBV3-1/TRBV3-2 CASSQDWGGPSGEQFF TGTGCCAGCAGCCAAGATTGGGGGGGGCCCTCGGGTGAGCAGTTCTTC
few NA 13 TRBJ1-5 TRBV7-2 CASSFHQYQPQHF TGTGCCAGCAGCTTTCACCAATATCAGCCCCAGCATTTT
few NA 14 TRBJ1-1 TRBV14 CASSPAAGRREAFF TGTGCCAGCAGCCCCGCCGCCGGGAGACGGGAAGCTTTCTTT
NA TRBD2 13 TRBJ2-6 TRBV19 CASRGVGANVLTF TGTGCCAGTCGGGGGGTTGGGGCCAACGTCCTGACTTTC
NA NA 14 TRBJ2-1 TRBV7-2 CASSPPGLYNEQFF TGTGCCAGCAGCCCGCCCGGACTTTACAATGAGCAGTTCTTC
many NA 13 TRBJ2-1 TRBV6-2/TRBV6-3 CASSYPPGREQFF TGTGCCAGCAGTTACCCCCCCGGAAGGGAGCAGTTCTTC
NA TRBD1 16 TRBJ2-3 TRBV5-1 CASSFLQGARWDTQYF TGCGCCAGCAGCTTCCTACAGGGGGCGAGGTGGGATACGCAGTATTTT
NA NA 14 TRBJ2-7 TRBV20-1 CSASEPLDSYEQYF TGCAGTGCAAGTGAGCCTTTAGACAGCTACGAGCAATACTTC
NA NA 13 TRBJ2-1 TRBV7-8 CASSLDRDNEQFF TGTGCCAGCAGCTTAGACAGGGACAATGAGCAGTTCTTC